This TCR beta chain is from a study of T cell responses to AZD1222 COVID-19 vaccine. Study as a whole: Doses given second, at about 4 or about 12 weeks, were pooled. Study results and limitations: Baseline serostatus was positive in only six AZD1222 recipients.

Sequencing used immunoSEQ multiplex PCR; TCRdb keeps in-frame clones, though not all of them. The table lists under 130,000 clones, over 80% of them singletons, with 5% in the top ten. This clone was seen once. Its specificity is not known. Germline V gives CDR1 SEHNR, CDR2 FQNEAQ (reference sequence). This CDR3 is 15 amino acids long. Deletions cut 5 bases from V and 4 bases from J, with 14 bases between. The J gene is TRBJ1-4, the V gene TRBV7-9, with unresolved D. The source of this sequence is an adult in good health. This specimen consisted of peripheral blood, obtained on day 0 of AZD1222 vaccination. The CDR3 protein is CASSRGEQFNEKLFF. The CDR3 DNA is TGTGCCAGCAGCCGCGGGGAGCAGTTTAATGAAAAACTGTTTTTT.